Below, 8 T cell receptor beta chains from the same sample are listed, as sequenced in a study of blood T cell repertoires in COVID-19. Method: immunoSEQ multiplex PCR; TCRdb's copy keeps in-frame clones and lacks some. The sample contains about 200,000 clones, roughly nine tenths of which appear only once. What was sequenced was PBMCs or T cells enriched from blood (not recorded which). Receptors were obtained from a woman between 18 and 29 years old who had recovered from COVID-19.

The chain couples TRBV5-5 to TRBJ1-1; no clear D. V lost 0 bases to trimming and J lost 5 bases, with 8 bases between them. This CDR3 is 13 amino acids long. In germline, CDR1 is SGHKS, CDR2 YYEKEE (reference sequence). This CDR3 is CASSLVRQTEAFF. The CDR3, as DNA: TGTGCCAGCAGCTTGGTGCGGCAAACTGAAGCTTTCTTT.

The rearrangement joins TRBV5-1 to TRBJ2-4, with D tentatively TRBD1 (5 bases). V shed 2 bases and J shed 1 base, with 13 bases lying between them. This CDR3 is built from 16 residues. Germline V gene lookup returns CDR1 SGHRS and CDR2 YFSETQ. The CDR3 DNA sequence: TGCGCCAGCAGCTTTTTAGGGGCTGGGGCCAAAAACATTCAGTACTTC. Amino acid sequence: CASSFLGAGAKNIQYF.

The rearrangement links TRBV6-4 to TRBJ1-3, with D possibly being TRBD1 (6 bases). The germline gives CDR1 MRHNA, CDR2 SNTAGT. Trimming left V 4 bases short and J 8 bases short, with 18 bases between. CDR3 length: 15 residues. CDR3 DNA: TGTGCCAGCAGTGTAACAGGGAATAGTGCGGACACCATATATTTT. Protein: CASSVTGNSADTIYF.

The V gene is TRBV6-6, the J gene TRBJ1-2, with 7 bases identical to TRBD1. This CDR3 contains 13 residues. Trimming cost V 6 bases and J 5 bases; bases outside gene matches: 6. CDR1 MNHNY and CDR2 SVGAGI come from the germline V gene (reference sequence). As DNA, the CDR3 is TGTGCCAGCAGCGAGACAGGGAAATATGGCTACACCTTC. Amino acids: CASSETGKYGYTF.

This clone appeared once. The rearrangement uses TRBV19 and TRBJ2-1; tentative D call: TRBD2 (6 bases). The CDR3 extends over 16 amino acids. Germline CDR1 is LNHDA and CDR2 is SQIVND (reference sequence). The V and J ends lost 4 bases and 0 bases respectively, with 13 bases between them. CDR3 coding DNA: TGTGCCAGTAGTAGAGCGGGTGGCGCCTCCTACAATGAGCAGTTCTTC. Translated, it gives CASSRAGGASYNEQFF.

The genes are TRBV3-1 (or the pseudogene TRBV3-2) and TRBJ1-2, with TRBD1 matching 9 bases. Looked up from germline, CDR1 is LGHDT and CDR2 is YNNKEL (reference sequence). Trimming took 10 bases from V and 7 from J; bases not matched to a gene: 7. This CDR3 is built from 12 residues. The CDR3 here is CAISQGAGGYTF. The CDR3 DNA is TGTGCCATCTCACAGGGGGCGGGTGGCTACACCTTC.

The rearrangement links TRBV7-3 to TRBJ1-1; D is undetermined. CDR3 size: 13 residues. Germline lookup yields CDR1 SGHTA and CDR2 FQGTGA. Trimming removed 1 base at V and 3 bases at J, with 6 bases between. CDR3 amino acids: CASSLSFDTEAFF. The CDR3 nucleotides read TGTGCCAGCAGCTTAAGTTTCGACACTGAAGCTTTCTTT.

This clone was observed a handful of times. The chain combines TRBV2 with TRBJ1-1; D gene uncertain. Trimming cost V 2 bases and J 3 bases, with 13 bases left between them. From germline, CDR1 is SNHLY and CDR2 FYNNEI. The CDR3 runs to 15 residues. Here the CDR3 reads CASSERSGVDTEAFF. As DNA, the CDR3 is TGTGCCAGCAGTGAAAGGTCCGGGGTGGACACTGAAGCTTTCTTT.